This T cell receptor (beta chain) was identified during a study of blood T cell repertoires in COVID-19. The CDR3 consists of 13 residues. Germline V gene sequence: CDR1 SGHNT, CDR2 YYREEE (reference sequence). The V end was cut by 4 bases, the J end by 1 base, with 9 bases between. The assay was immunoSEQ multiplex PCR, and TCRdb's table has in-frame clones only and misses some. The repertoire holds some 80,000 clones, with 70% to 90% as singletons. Sequenced sample: peripheral blood. The chain joins TRBV5-4 to TRBJ2-7; D gene ambiguous. The source is an elderly man with active or convalescent COVID-19. As DNA, the CDR3 is TGTGCCAGCAGCCCAGGTGGTTCCTACGAGCAGTACGTC. The encoded protein is CASSPGGSYEQYV.